This T cell receptor beta chain was documented in a study of glioma-infiltrating T cells. The V and J ends lost 0 bases and 8 bases respectively, with 9 bases between them. The length of the CDR3 is 13 residues. Per germline, CDR1 SGHDN and CDR2 FVKESK. Using RNA template, CDR3s of TCR alpha and beta were amplified with iRepertoire arm-PCR. TCRdb redid the calling of the multiplex PCR reads with MiXCR, one entry per CDR3 protein. The sample shows approximately 110,000 distinct CDR3 sequences, more than 20% of them seen only once. Notes on the study in general: Above-expected tissue-blood divergence occurred in all gliomas, most in low-grade ones.

This clonotype appeared many times. The antigen remains undetermined. The sample taken for sequencing was glioma tissue, nonneoplastic brain tissue, or PBMCs (not recorded which). This sequence joins TRBV14 and TRBJ2-3; a possible D gene is TRBD2 (5 bases). The receptor comes from a human donor with low-grade glioma or glioblastoma, undergoing nonglioma brain surgery, or in good health (not recorded which). The CDR3 is CASSQDRRGTQYF. Written as DNA, the CDR3 is TGTGCCAGCAGCCAAGATAGACGGGGTACGCAGTATTTT.